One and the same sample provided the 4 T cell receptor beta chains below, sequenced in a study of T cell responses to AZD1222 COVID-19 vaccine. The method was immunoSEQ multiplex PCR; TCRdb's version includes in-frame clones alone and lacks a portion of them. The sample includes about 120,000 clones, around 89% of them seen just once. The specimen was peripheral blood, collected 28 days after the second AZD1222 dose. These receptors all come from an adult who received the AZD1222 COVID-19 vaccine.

The CDR3 sequence is CASSFQVSVNSPLHF. The DNA for the CDR3 is TGTGCCAGCAGTTTCCAGGTTTCGGTTAATTCACCCCTCCACTTT. The V gene is TRBV27, the J gene TRBJ1-6; D remains unclear. Germline CDR1 MNHEY, CDR2 SMNVEV (reference sequence). This CDR3 has 15 residues. V lost 3 bases, J lost 6 bases, and 12 bases lay in between.

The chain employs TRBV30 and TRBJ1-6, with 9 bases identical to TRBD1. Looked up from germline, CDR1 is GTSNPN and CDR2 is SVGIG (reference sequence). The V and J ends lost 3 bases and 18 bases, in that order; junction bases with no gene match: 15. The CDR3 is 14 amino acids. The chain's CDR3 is CAWRPQGGQGHNHF. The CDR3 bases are TGTGCCTGGAGGCCCCAAGGGGGACAGGGCCACAACCACTTT.

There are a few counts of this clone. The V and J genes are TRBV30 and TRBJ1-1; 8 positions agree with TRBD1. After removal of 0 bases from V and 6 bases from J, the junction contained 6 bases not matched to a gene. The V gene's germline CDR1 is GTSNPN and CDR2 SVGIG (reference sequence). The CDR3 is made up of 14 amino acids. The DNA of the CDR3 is TGTGCCTGGAGTGTATTAGGGACAGGATCTGAAGCTTTCTTT. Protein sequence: CAWSVLGTGSEAFF.

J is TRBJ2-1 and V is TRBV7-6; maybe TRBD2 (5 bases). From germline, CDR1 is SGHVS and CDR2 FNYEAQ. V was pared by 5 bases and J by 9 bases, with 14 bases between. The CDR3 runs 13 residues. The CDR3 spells CASSPTSSSEQFF. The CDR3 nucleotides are TGTGCCAGCAGCCCTACTAGTTCGAGTGAGCAGTTCTTC. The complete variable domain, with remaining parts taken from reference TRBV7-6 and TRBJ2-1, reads GAGVSQSPRYKVTKRGQDVALRCDPISGHVSLYWYRQALGQGPEFLTYFNYEAQQDKSGLPNDRFSAERPEGSISTLTIQRTEQRDSAMYRCASSPTSSSEQFFGPGTRLTVL.